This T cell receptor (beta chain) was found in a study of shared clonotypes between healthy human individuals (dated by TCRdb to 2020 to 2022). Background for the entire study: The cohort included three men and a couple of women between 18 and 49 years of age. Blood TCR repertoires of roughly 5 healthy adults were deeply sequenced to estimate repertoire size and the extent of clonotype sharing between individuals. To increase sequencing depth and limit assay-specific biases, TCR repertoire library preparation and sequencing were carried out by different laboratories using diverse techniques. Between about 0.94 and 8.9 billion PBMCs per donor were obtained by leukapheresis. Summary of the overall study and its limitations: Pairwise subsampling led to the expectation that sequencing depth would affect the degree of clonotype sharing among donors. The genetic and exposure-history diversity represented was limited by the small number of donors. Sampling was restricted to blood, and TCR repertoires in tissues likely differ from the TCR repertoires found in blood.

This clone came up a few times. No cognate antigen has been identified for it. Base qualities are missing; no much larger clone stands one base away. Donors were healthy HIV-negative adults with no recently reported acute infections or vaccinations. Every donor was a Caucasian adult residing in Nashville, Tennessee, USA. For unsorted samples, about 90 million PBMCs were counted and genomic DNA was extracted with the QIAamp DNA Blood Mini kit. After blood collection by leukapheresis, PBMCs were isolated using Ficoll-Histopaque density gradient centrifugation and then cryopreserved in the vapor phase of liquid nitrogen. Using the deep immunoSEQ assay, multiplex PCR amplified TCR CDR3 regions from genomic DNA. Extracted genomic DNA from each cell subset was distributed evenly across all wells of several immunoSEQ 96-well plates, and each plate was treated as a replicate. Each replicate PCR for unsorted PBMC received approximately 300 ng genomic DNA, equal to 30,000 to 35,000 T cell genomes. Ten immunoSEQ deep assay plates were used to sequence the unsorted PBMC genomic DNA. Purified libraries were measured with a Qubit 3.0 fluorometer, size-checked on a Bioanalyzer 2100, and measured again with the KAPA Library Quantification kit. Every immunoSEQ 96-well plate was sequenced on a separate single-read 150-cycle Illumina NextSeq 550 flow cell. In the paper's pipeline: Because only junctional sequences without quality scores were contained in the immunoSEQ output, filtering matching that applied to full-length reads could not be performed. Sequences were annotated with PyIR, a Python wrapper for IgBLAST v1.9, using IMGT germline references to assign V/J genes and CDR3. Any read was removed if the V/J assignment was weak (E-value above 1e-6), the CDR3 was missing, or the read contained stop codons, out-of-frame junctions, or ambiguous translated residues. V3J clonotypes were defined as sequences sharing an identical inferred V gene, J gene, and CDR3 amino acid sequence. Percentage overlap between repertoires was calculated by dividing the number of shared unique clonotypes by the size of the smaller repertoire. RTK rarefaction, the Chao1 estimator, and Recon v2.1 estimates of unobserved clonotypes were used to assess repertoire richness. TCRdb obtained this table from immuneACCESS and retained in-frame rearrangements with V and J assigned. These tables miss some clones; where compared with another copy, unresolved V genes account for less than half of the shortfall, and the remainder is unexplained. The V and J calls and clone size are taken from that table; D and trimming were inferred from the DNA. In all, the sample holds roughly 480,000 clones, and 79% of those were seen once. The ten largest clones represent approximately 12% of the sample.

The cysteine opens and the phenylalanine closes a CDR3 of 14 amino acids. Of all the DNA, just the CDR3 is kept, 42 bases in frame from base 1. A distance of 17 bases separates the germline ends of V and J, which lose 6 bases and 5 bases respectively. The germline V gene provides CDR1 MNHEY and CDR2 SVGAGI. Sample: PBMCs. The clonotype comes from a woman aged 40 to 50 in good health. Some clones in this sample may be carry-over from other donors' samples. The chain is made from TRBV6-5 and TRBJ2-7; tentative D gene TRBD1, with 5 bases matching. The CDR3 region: CASSRQLASDEQYF. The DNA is TGTGCCAGCAGCCGACAGCTTGCCTCGGACGAGCAGTACTTC.